This entry features one TCR beta chain sequence. The ends were cut back, 3 bases at V and 7 bases at J, with 13 bases in the middle. This CDR3 is built from 14 residues. Looked up from germline, CDR1 is GTSNPN and CDR2 is SVGIG (reference sequence). The sample is drawn from a study of blood T cell repertoires in COVID-19. Overall study context: From T cells, B-cell-depleted T cells, or PBMCs came the material, which was cDNA or gDNA.

Authors' analysis steps: Amplified reference gene primers provided the basis for estimating nucleated cell counts. Libraries were prepared by immunoSEQ multiplex PCR; TCRdb keeps only in-frame clonotypes and omits some of them. The V and J calls and clone size come from that table; D and trimming were worked out from the DNA. The sample includes approximately 260,000 clones, roughly 80% of them seen just once. The TCR originated in a woman aged 60-70 years with active or convalescent COVID-19. The sequenced sample was peripheral blood. This rearrangement joins TRBV30 to TRBJ1-6; a weak D match, TRBD1 (6 bases). CDR3 in DNA: TGTGCCTGGAGCGCCCGGGACAAGAATTCACCCCTCCACTTT. It codes for CAWSARDKNSPLHF.